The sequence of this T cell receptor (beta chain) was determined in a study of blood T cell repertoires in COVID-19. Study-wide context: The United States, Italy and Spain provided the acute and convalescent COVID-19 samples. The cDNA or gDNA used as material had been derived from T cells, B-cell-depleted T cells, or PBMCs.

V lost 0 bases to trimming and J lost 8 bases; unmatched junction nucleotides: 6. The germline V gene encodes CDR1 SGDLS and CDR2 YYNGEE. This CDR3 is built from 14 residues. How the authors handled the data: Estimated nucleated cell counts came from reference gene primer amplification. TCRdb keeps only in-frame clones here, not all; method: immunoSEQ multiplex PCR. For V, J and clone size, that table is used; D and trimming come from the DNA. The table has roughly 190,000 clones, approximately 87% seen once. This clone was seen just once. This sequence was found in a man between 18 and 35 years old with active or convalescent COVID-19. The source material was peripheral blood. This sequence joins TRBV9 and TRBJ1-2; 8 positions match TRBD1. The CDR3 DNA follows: TGTGCCAGCAGCGTAGGCCAGGGGGCGAGCGGCTACACCTTC. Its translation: CASSVGQGASGYTF.